Below, 24 T cell receptor beta chains from the same sample are listed, as sequenced in a study of blood T cell repertoires in COVID-19. TCRdb's table, derived via immunoSEQ multiplex PCR, lists solely in-frame clones and lacks some. The sample consists of approximately 210,000 clones, 82% of them appearing once. Specimen: PBMCs or T cells enriched from blood (not recorded which). These receptors came from a man aged 35 to 55 who had recovered from COVID-19.

V and J are TRBV9 and TRBJ1-1; perhaps TRBD1 as D (5 bases). Germline assignment: CDR1 SGDLS and CDR2 YYNGEE. The CDR3 runs 15 residues. V was clipped by 0 bases and J by 7 bases, with 16 bases between them. In DNA, the CDR3 is TGTGCCAGCAGCGTAGTAATGGCAGGGTCGGTTGAAGCTTTCTTT. This encodes CASSVVMAGSVEAFF.

The chain has TRBV14 and TRBJ1-6, with TRBD1 identical over 7 bases. Unmatched junction bases numbered 6, after V lost 1 base and J lost 0 bases. Germline CDR1 and CDR2: SGHDN and FVKESK. This CDR3 spans 18 amino acids. DNA of the CDR3: TGTGCCAGCAGCCAAGGAGACAGGGTGAGCTCCTATAATTCACCCCTCCACTTT. It codes for CASSQGDRVSSYNSPLHF.

Points on this clone: This sample also contains other DNA sequences that code for the same CDR3. J is TRBJ2-1 and V is TRBV5-1; D uncertain. Trimming cost V 0 bases and J 0 bases, with 7 bases left between them. The length of the CDR3 is 15 residues. CDR1 is SGHRS, CDR2 YFSETQ, per germline. The CDR3 sequence is CASSLASSSYNEQFF. The CDR3 DNA sequence: TGCGCCAGCAGCTTGGCAAGTAGCTCCTACAATGAGCAGTTCTTC.

The V gene is TRBV5-1, the J gene TRBJ2-5; TRBD2 matches 8 bases. J was trimmed by 2 bases and V by 4 bases; bases with no gene match: 7. The CDR3 is 15 residues long. The V gene's germline CDR1 is SGHRS and CDR2 YFSETQ. In DNA form, the CDR3 reads TGCGCCAGCAGCCGATCGACTAGCGATCAAGAGACCCAGTACTTC. Translating it yields CASSRSTSDQETQYF.

The chain has TRBV24-1 and TRBJ2-2, with D possibly being TRBD1 (6 bases). With 5 bases removed from V and 6 bases from J, the gap between germline ends came to 12 bases. Per germline, CDR1 KGHDR and CDR2 SFDVKD. This CDR3 has 14 residues. Here the CDR3 DNA reads TGTGCCACCAGTGCACAGGGTAAGGCCGGGGAGCTGTTTTTT. Encoded protein: CATSAQGKAGELFF.

This clone came up once. The V gene is TRBV18, the J gene TRBJ1-3; 7 bases are a match to TRBD1. The CDR3 is 16 amino acids. Unmatched junction bases numbered 4, after V lost 2 bases and J lost 0 bases. Germline CDR1 is KGHSH and CDR2 is LQKENI. In DNA form, the CDR3 reads TGTGCCAGCTCACCATGGCGGGACAGCTCTGGAAACACCATATATTTT. Amino acid sequence: CASSPWRDSSGNTIYF.

The CDR3 region is CASSLPPLDEQYF. CDR3 sequence (DNA): TGTGCCAGCAGTCTACCCCCTCTAGACGAGCAGTACTTC. The V call is TRBV6-2 or TRBV6-3, the J call TRBJ2-7; no clear D gene. Per germline, CDR1 MNHEY and CDR2 SVGEGT. The CDR3 consists of 13 residues. The V gene lost 5 bases and the J gene lost 5 bases, with 13 bases spanning the gap.

This chain connects TRBV30 to TRBJ1-5, with 7 bases lining up with TRBD1. CDR1 is GTSNPN, CDR2 SVGIG, per germline (reference sequence). The CDR3 runs 15 residues. J lost 2 bases, V lost 3 bases, and 7 bases had no gene match. CDR3 nucleotide sequence: TGTGCCTGGAGCGAACTTGGACAGGGCAATCAGCCCCAGCATTTT. Translated, it gives CAWSELGQGNQPQHF.

This clone appeared a single time. CDR3 residues: CASSPGQDPTNEKLFF. CDR3 sequence (DNA): TGTGCCAGCAGCCCGGGACAGGATCCAACTAATGAAAAACTGTTTTTT. The V and J genes are TRBV5-4 and TRBJ1-4, with 8 nucleotides matching TRBD1. Germline CDR1 SGHNT, CDR2 YYREEE (reference sequence). The CDR3 contains 16 residues. The trim removed 4 bases at V and 0 bases at J, leaving 5 bases unmatched.

The rearrangement joins TRBV4-1 to TRBJ2-2; weak D call: TRBD2 (6 bases). Germline V CDR1 and CDR2: MGHRA, YSYEKL. This CDR3 is built from 16 residues. V gave up 3 bases and J gave up 6 bases, with 17 bases separating them. CDR3 region: CASSHRSTGVAGELFF. The CDR3 bases are TGCGCCAGCAGCCATCGCTCCACGGGAGTTGCCGGGGAGCTGTTTTTT.

The V gene is TRBV6-1, the J gene TRBJ1-5; tentatively, D is TRBD1 (5 bases). CDR3 length: 13 amino acids. V gave up 3 bases and J gave up 7 bases, with 10 bases separating them. Germline V CDR1 and CDR2: MNHNS, SASEGT. The DNA for the CDR3 is TGTGCCAGCAGTGATGGGGGGGACCAGCCCCAGCATTTT. This sequence encodes CASSDGGDQPQHF.

V usage is TRBV19 and J usage is TRBJ1-5, with D unresolved. The germline CDR1 and CDR2 sequences are LNHDA and SQIVND (reference sequence). The V gene lost 5 bases and the J gene lost 4 bases, with 12 bases spanning the gap. CDR3 size: 14 residues. CDR3 residues: CASSGAGGNQPQHF. The CDR3 DNA is TGTGCCAGTAGTGGTGCAGGTGGGAATCAGCCCCAGCATTTT.

The rearrangement links TRBV19 to TRBJ2-1, with 10 bases identical to TRBD2. The J segment lost 4 bases and the V segment lost 3 bases, leaving 15 bases of the junction unmatched. The CDR3 contains 19 residues. Germline V gives CDR1 LNHDA, CDR2 SQIVND (reference sequence). In DNA, the CDR3 is TGTGCCAGTAGTATCAGGCTAGCGGGAGTTCCCCCTCCTTACAATGAGCAGTTCTTC. Translated: CASSIRLAGVPPPYNEQFF.

The chain joins TRBV29-1 to TRBJ2-7, with TRBD1 matching over 8 bases. Trimming removed 6 bases from V and 5 bases from J; junction bases left unmatched: 12. This CDR3 spans 14 amino acids. CDR1 and CDR2 (germline): SQVTM, ANQGSEA. CDR3 bases: TGCAGCGTCGAAAGGGGTCACAGGGGGAACGAGCAGTACTTC. Translated: CSVERGHRGNEQYF.

The CDR3 bases are TGTGCCTGGAGTGGGGAACTTCCGGGACAGGGACCTAACTATGGCTACACCTTC. Translation: CAWSGELPGQGPNYGYTF. V and J are TRBV30 and TRBJ1-2; 9 nucleotides agree with TRBD1. J was trimmed by 0 bases and V by 1 base; bases with no gene match: 12. The CDR3 loop spans 18 amino acids. From germline, CDR1 is GTSNPN and CDR2 SVGIG (reference sequence).

V gene TRBV5-4 combines with J gene TRBJ1-2; D not resolved. Germline assignment: CDR1 SGHNT and CDR2 YYREEE (reference sequence). V was pared by 4 bases and J by 5 bases, with 15 bases between. The CDR3 contains 14 residues. The CDR3 sequence is CASSGLGQGYGYTF. CDR3 bases: TGTGCCAGCAGCGGCCTTGGGCAAGGATATGGCTACACCTTC. The variable domain in full, with the rest retrieved from reference TRBV5-4 and TRBJ1-2, is ETGVTQSPTHLIKTRGQQVTLRCSSQSGHNTVSWYQQALGQGPQFIFQYYREEENGRGNFPPRFSGLQFPNYSSELNVNALELDDSALYLCASSGLGQGYGYTFGSGTRLTVV.

This sequence joins TRBV24-1 and TRBJ2-1; 10 nucleotides match TRBD1. CDR3 length equals 16 residues. From germline, CDR1 is KGHDR and CDR2 SFDVKD. V lost 2 bases, J lost 4 bases, and 4 bases stayed unmatched. The CDR3 loop is CATSDSGTGDYNEQFF. The CDR3 coding sequence is TGTGCCACCAGTGATTCCGGGACAGGGGATTACAATGAGCAGTTCTTC.

The chain links TRBV11-2 to TRBJ1-2; D is ambiguous. V was shortened by 1 base and J by 2 bases, with 2 bases between the two germline ends. Looked up from germline, CDR1 is SGHAT and CDR2 is FQNNGV. This CDR3 region has 12 residues. CDR3 region: CASSLANYGYTF. Here the CDR3 DNA reads TGTGCCAGCAGCTTAGCGAACTATGGCTACACCTTC.

V gene TRBV7-9 combines with J gene TRBJ1-1; weak D call: TRBD1 (5 bases). Germline CDR1 SEHNR, CDR2 FQNEAQ (reference sequence). CDR3 length: 15 residues. V was shortened by 1 base and J by 4 bases, with 13 bases between the two germline ends. CDR3 sequence: CASSLVRGGSTEAFF. The CDR3 bases are TGTGCCAGCAGCTTAGTCCGCGGGGGGAGCACTGAAGCTTTCTTT.

V and J are TRBV7-2 and TRBJ1-3; D unresolved. Per the germline V gene, CDR1 is SGHTA and CDR2 is FQGNSA. V lost 5 bases and J lost 0, with 8 bases in between. The CDR3 length is 14 residues. CDR3 nucleotides: TGTGCCAGCAGCCTACTGAACTCTGGAAACACCATATATTTT. Its translation: CASSLLNSGNTIYF.

This clone was observed once. This rearrangement joins TRBV4-3 to TRBJ1-5; TRBD1 matches 8 bases. CDR1 is LGHNA, CDR2 YSLEER, per germline. The V gene end was trimmed by 0 bases and the J gene end by 1 base; junction bases not matched to a gene: 5. The CDR3 length is 17 residues. DNA of the CDR3: TGCGCCAGCAGCCAAGATTTGACAGGGGTGAGCAATCAGCCCCAGCATTTT. Translation gives CASSQDLTGVSNQPQHF.

The chain combines TRBV14 with TRBJ1-2; D remains ambiguous. Deletions cut 1 base from V and 2 bases from J, with 5 bases between. Germline V CDR1 and CDR2: SGHDN, FVKESK. The CDR3 is 13 amino acids. The CDR3: CASSQARNYGYTF. In DNA, the CDR3 is TGTGCCAGCAGCCAAGCCCGGAACTATGGCTACACCTTC.

This chain uses TRBV7-2 with TRBJ2-1, with 10 bases matching TRBD1. Trimming cost V 3 bases and J 3 bases; bases outside gene matches: 2. There are 15 residues in the CDR3. The germline CDR1 and CDR2 sequences are SGHTA and FQGNSA. CDR3 amino acids: CASSLDRGDYNEQFF. The CDR3 DNA follows: TGTGCCAGCAGCTTGGACAGGGGGGACTACAATGAGCAGTTCTTC.

This clone showed up just once. The CDR3: CASSLGGSDTEAFF. The DNA of the CDR3 is TGCGCCAGCAGCTTAGGGGGTTCCGACACTGAAGCTTTCTTT. The V call is TRBV5-1, the J call TRBJ1-1; perhaps TRBD1 as D (6 bases). The CDR3 runs 14 residues. V lost 2 bases and J 3 bases, leaving 11 bases between the germline ends. Germline V gives CDR1 SGHRS, CDR2 YFSETQ.